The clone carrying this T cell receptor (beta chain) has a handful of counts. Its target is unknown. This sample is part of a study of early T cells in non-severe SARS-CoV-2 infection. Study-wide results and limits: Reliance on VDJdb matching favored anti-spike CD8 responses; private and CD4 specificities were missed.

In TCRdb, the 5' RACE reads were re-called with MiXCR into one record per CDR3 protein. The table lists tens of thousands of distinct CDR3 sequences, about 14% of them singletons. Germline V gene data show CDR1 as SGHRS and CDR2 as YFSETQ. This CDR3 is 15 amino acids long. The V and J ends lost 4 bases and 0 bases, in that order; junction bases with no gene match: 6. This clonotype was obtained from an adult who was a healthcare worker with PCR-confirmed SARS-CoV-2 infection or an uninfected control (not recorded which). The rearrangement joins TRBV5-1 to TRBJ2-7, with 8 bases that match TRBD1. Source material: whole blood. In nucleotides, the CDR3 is TGCGCCAGCAGCCGCGGACAGGGATCCTCCTACGAGCAGTACTTC. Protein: CASSRGQGSSYEQYF.